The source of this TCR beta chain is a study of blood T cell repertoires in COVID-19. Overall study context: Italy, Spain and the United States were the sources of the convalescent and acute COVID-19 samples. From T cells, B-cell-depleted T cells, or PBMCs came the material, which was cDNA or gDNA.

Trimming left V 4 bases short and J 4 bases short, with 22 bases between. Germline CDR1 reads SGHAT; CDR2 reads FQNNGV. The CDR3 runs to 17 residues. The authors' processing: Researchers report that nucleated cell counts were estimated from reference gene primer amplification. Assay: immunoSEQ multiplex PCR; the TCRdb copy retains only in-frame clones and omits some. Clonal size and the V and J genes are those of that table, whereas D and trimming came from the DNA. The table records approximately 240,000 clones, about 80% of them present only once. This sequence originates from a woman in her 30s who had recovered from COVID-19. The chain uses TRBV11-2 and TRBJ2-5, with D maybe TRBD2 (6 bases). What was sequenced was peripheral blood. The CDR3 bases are TGTGCCAGCAGCTCGTCTGGCGGACTACCCGCTGGAGAGACCCAGTACTTC. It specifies CASSSSGGLPAGETQYF.